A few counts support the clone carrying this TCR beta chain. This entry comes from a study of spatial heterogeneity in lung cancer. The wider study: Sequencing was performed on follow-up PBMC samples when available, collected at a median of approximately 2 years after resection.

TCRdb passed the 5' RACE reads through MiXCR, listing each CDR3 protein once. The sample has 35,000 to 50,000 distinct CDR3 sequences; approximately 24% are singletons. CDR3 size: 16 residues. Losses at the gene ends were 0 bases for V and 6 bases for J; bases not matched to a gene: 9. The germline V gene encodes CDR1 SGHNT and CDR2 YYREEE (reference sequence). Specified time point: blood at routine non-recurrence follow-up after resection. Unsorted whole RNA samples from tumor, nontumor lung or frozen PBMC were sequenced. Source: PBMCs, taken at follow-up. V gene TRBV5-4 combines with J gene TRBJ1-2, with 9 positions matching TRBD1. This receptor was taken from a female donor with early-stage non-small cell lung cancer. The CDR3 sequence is CASSLARSRTGDGYTF. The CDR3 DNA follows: TGTGCCAGCAGCTTGGCGCGGTCGAGGACAGGGGATGGCTACACCTTC.